This T cell receptor (beta chain) stems from a study of T cell responses to AZD1222 COVID-19 vaccine. About the research overall: Some second doses came at about 4 weeks and others at about 12 weeks; these were pooled. Points from the study as a whole: CD4 TCRs associated with vaccination spanned spike, dominating at 160-218 and 743-854.

The CDR3 extends over 15 amino acids. The J segment lost 7 bases and the V segment lost 5 bases, leaving 7 bases of the junction unmatched. Germline-derived CDR1 and CDR2 are MNHEY and SMNVEV (reference sequence). Concerning this clone itself: Its antigen remains unidentified.

Method: immunoSEQ multiplex PCR; TCRdb's copy keeps in-frame clones and lacks some. The profile covers approximately 120,000 clones, with about 89% appearing a single time and less than 30% taken by the ten largest. The chain uses TRBV27 and TRBJ1-4, with 10 bases matching TRBD1. This sequence originates from an adult in good health. The specimen was peripheral blood, collected on day 0 of AZD1222 vaccination. CDR3 residues: CASSIWTGGFEKLFF. Written as DNA, the CDR3 is TGTGCCAGCAGTATCTGGACAGGGGGTTTTGAAAAACTGTTTTTT.